Described below is a single T cell receptor (beta chain) sequence and its context. CDR1 is MDHEN, CDR2 SYDVKM, per germline. The CDR3 has 15 residues. Losses at the gene ends were 3 bases for V and 8 bases for J; bases not matched to a gene: 9. As handled by the study authors: From reference gene primer amplification, estimates of nucleated cell counts were derived. The table came from immunoSEQ multiplex PCR; TCRdb's copy has only in-frame clones and leaves some out. For V, J and clone size, that table is used; D and trimming come from the DNA. The top ten hold around 1.7% of the sample, which has roughly 330,000 clones, approximately 85% seen once. These data originate in a study of blood T cell repertoires in COVID-19. Study information: Whether acute or convalescent, the COVID-19 samples came from the United States, Italy and Spain. T cells, B-cell-depleted T cells, or PBMCs provided the cDNA or gDNA that served as material.

This TCR was recovered from a woman aged 45-60 years with acute or convalescent COVID-19. This chain connects TRBV28 to TRBJ1-4; TRBD1 aligns across 7 bases. Material for sequencing was peripheral blood. CDR3 amino acids: CASSLVGTEKEKLFF. The CDR3 region has the DNA TGTGCCAGCAGTTTGGTCGGGACAGAGAAAGAAAAACTGTTTTTT.